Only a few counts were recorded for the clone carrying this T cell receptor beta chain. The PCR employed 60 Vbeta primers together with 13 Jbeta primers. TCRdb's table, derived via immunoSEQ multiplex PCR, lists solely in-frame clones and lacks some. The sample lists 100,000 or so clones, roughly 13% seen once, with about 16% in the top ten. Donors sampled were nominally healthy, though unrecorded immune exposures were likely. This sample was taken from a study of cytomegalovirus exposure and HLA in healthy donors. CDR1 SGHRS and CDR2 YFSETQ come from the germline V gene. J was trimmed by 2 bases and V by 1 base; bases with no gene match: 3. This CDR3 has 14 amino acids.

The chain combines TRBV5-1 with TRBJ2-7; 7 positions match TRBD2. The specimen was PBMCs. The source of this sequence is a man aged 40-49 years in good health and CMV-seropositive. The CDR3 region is CASSLTGLAYEQYF. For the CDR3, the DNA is TGCGCCAGCAGCTTGACAGGACTAGCCTACGAGCAGTACTTC.